What follows is one T cell receptor (beta chain) and its context. This receptor's antigen is unknown. Base quality data are lacking; no much larger clone is found one base away. This sample stems from a study of vaccination and CD4 T cells after COVID-19 (dated by TCRdb to about 2022). For context, the study as a whole: Convalescent patients had a positive SARS-CoV-2 result on nasal swab PCR, and of these patients, some ten had mild disease and one had severe disease. The convalescent cohort included six males and four females, with two Hispanic individuals, seven Caucasians, two Asians and one multiracial person. Participants got two doses of the Pfizer-BioNTech BNT162b2 vaccine (n=8) or two doses of the Moderna mRNA-1273 vaccine (n=2). Post-COVID blood samples from convalescent patients were collected a median of about 100 days after diagnosis, with a range of roughly 35 to 161 days. The time from the second vaccine dose to post-vaccine blood sampling had a median of roughly 77 days and ranged from about 14 to 250 days. In roughly 11 COVID-19 convalescent patients and several infection-naive healthy vaccine recipients, the spike-specific CD4+ TCR repertoire before mRNA vaccination was compared with the repertoire after mRNA vaccination. Summary of the overall study and its limitations: Among convalescent patients, a median around 89% of the SARS-CoV-2-reactive clones seen after vaccination appeared only after vaccination, which suggests priming specific to the vaccine. Relatively few convalescent patients were included in the study, and early timepoints after natural infection were not analyzed. The median count of SARS-CoV-2-reactive clonotypes went up from approximately 20 after infection to 38 after vaccination, although the change was not significant. Of the vaccine-specific clones found in convalescent patients, nearly all (304 of 307) were mono-reactive for SARS-CoV-2 spike instead of being cross-reactive with common cold coronaviruses.

Reading the germline V gene gives CDR1 ENHRY and CDR2 SYGVKD. The CDR3 sequence holds 14 residues, the cysteine and phenylalanine included. The read is trimmed to its CDR3 DNA, 42 bases read in frame from base 1. V gives up 4 bases and J gives up 7 bases, and the segment between their germline ends measures 16 bases. The positive SARS-CoV-2 PCR tests of the convalescent patients were dated from March to December 2020, before the Alpha, Beta and Delta variants emerged in the United States. Ficoll-Paque Plus gradient centrifugation was used to isolate PBMCs from whole blood, and the isolated PBMCs were then either used fresh or cryopreserved at -140C. Library creation used PCR. TCRdb records Illumina iSeq 100 as the sequencer. The original pipeline was this. Non-productive sequences were filtered out, and CDR3s that did not start with C, did not end with F or W, or were shorter than 7 amino acids were discarded. Similarity between CDR3 sequences was evaluated in R version 3.6.1 using Levenshtein distances (stringdist) and unrooted phylogenetic trees (ape). TCRdb reran the public reads through fastp at Q25 and MiXCR, keeping productive beta chains. Rows with one shared CDR3 protein collapse into an entry with the most common genes and DNA. TCRdb, not the original authors, processed these V and J calls. This sample has approximately 17,000 distinct CDR3 sequences in its table, and less than 65% of those were observed once. Around 1.1% of the sample is in the top ten clones.

This sample comprised CD4+ T cells from blood, obtained after SARS-CoV-2 vaccination. The rearrangement joined TRBV10-3 to TRBJ1-1; the best D guess is TRBD1, with 6 bases matching. The TCR originated in a human donor who had recovered from COVID-19. The sequenced DNA: TGTGCCATCAGTGGGTCACAAGGACAGTATGAAGCTTTCTTT. Its coded protein is CAISGSQGQYEAFF.